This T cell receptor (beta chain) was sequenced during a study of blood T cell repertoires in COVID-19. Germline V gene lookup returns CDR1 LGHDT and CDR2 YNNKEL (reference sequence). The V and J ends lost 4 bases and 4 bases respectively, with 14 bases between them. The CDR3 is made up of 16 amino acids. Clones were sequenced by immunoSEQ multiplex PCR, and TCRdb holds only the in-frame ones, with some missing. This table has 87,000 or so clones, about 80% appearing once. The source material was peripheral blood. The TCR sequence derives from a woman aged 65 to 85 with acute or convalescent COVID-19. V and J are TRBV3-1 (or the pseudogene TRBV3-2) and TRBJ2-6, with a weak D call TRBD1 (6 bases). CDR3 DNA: TGTGCCAGCAGCCCAACAGGGAACTACGGGGCCAACGTCCTGACTTTC. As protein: CASSPTGNYGANVLTF.